One TCR beta chain is described in this entry. Libraries were prepared by immunoSEQ multiplex PCR; TCRdb keeps only in-frame clonotypes and omits some of them. The repertoire includes roughly 2.2 million clones, roughly 90% of them detected once, and 0.37% sits in the top ten. Losses at the gene ends were 8 bases for V and 6 bases for J; bases not matched to a gene: 18. Germline CDR1 reads MNHEY; CDR2 reads SMNVEV (reference sequence). The CDR3 contains 18 residues. The source of the sample is a study of shared clonotypes between healthy human individuals. The sample consisted of naive CD4+ T cells from PBMCs. Subset denoted: CD45RA+ positively selected. This receptor was obtained from a man younger than 30 in good health. Some clones in this sample may be carry-over from other donors' samples. V is TRBV27 and J is TRBJ2-2, with 10 bases that match TRBD2. CDR3 sequence reads: CASGSIRTSGTFPGELFF. The DNA of the CDR3 is TGTGCCAGCGGATCAATTCGTACTAGCGGGACTTTCCCCGGGGAGCTGTTTTTT.